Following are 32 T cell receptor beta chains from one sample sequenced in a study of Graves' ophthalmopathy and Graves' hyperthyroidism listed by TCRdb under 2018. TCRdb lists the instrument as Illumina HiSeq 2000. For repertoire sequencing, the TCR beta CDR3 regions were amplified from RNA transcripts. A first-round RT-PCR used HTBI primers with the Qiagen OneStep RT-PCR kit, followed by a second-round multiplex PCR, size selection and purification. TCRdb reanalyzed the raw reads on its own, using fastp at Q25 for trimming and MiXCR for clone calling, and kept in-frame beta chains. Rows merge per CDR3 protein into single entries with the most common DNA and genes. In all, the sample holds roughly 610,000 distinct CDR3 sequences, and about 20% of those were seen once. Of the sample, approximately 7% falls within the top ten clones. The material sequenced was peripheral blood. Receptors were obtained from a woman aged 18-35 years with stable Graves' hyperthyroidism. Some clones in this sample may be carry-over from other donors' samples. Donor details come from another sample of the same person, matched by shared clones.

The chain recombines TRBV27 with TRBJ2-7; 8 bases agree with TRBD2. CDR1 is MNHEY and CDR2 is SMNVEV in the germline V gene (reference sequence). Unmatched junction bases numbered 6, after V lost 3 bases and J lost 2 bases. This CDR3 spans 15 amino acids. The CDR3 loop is CASSLGSGATYEQYF. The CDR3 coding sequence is TGTGCCAGCAGTTTGGGTAGCGGGGCAACCTACGAGCAGTACTTC.

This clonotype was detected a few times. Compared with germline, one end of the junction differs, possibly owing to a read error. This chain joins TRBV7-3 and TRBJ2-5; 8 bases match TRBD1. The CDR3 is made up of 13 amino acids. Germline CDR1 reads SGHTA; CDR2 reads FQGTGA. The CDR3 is CARSRTGLETQYF. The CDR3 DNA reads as TGTGCCCGCAGCCGGACAGGGTTAGAGACCCAGTACTTC.

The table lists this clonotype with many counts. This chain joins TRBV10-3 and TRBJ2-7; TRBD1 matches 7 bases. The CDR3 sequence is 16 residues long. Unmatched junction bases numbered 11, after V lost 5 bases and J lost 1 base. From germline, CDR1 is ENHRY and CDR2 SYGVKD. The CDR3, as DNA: TGTGCCATCAGTAAAAAGGACAGGTCTGATTCCTACGAGCAGTACTTC. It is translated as CAISKKDRSDSYEQYF.

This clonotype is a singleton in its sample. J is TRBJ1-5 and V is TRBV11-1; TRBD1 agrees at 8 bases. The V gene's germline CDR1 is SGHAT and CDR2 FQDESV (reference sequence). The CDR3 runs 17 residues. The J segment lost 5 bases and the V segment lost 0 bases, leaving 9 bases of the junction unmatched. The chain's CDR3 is CASSLAWQGAIDQPQHF. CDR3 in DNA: TGTGCCAGCAGCTTAGCGTGGCAGGGGGCAATTGATCAGCCCCAGCATTTT.

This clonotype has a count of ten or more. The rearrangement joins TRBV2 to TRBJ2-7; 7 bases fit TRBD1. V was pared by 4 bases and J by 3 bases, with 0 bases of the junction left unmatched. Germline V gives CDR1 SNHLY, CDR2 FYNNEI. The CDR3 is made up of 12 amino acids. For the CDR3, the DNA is TGTGCCAGCAGTGGGGACAGCTACGAGCAGTACTTC. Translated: CASSGDSYEQYF.

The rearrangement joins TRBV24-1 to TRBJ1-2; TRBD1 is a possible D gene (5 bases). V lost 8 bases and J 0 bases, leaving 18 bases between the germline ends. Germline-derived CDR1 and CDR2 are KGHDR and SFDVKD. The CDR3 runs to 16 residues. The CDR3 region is CATIPTGSNPNYGYTF. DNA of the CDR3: TGTGCCACCATACCCACAGGTAGTAATCCTAACTATGGCTACACCTTC.

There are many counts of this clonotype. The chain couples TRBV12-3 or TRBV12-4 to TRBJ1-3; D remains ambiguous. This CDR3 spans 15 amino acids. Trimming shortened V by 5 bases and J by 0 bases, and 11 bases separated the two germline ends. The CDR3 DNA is TGTGCCAGCAGTCAGAGGACGGGCTCTGGAAACACCATATATTTT. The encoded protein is CASSQRTGSGNTIYF.

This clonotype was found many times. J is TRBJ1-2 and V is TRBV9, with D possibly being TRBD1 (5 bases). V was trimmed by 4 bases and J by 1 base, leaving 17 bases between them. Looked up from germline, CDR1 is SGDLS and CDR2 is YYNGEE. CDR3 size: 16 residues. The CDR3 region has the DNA TGTGCCAGCAGCCCCCACGGCCTCGGGGGTAACTATGGCTACACCTTC. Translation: CASSPHGLGGNYGYTF.

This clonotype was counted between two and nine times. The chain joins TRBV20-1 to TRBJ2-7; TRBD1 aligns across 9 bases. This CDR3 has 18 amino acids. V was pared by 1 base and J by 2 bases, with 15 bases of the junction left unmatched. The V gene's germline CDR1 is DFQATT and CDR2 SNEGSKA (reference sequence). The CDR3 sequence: CSARVGETGTGIAYEQYF. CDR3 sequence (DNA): TGCAGTGCTAGAGTGGGGGAGACCGGGACAGGGATAGCCTACGAGCAGTACTTC.

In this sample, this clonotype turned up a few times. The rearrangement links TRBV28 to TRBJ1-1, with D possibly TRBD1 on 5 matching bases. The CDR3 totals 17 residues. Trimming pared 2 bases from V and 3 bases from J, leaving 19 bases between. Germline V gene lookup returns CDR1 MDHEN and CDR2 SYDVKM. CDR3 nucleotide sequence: TGTGCCAGCAGTTTAGGTTGGGCGGGGCAGGGTGACACTGAAGCTTTCTTT. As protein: CASSLGWAGQGDTEAFF.

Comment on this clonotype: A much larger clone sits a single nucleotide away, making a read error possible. The CDR3 sequence: CASSEIQGAGNIKYF. The CDR3 coding sequence is TGTGCCAGCAGTGAAATCCAGGGGGCAGGAAACATTAAGTACTTC. The chain is built from TRBV6-1 and TRBJ2-4, with TRBD1 matching 8 bases. The CDR3 sequence is 15 residues long. CDR1 and CDR2 (germline): MNHNS, SASEGT.

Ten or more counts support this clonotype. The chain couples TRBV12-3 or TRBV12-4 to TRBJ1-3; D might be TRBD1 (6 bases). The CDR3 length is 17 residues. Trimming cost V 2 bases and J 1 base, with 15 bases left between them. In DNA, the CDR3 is TGTGCCAGCAGTTTACGGGGGCGCAGGACATCTGGAAACACCATATATTTT. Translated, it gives CASSLRGRRTSGNTIYF.

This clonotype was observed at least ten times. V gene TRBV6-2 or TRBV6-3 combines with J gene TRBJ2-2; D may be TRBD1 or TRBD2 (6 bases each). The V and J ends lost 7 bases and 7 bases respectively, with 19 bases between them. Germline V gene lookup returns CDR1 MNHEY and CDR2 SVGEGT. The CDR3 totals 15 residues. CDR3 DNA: TGTGCCAGCATCTCTCACGGAGGGGGTATCGGGGAGCTGTTTTTT. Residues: CASISHGGGIGELFF.

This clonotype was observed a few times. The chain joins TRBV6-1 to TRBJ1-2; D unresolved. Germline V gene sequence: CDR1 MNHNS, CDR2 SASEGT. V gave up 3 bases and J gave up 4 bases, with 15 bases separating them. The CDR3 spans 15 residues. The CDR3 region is CASSDGPRGGYGYTF. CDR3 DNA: TGTGCCAGCAGTGACGGACCCCGGGGAGGCTATGGCTACACCTTC.

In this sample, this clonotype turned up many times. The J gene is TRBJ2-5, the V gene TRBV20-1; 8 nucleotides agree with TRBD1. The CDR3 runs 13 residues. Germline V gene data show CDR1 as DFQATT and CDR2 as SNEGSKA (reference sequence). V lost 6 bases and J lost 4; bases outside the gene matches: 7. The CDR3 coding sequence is TGCAGTGCAATGGACAGGGTATTAGAGACCCAGTACTTC. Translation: CSAMDRVLETQYF.

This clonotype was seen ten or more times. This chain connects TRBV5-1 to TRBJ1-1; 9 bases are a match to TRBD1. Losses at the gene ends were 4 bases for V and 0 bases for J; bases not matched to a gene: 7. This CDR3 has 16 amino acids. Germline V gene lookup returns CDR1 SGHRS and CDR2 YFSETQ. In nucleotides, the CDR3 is TGCGCCAGCAGCGCGGGACAGGGAGGCATGAACACTGAAGCTTTCTTT. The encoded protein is CASSAGQGGMNTEAFF.

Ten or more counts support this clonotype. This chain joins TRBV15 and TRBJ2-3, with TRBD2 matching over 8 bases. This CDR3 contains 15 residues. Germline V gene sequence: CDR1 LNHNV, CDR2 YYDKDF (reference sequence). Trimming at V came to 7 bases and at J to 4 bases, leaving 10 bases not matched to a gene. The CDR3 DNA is TGTGCCACCAAACCCAGCGGGGGAGGCGCAGATACGCAGTATTTT. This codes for CATKPSGGGADTQYF.

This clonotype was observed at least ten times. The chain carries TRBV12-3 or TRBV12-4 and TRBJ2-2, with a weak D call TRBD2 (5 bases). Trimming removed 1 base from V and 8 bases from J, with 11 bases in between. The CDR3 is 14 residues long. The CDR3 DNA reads TGTGCCAGCAGTTTAGATCCTAGCATGGGGGAGCTGTTTTTT. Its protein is CASSLDPSMGELFF.

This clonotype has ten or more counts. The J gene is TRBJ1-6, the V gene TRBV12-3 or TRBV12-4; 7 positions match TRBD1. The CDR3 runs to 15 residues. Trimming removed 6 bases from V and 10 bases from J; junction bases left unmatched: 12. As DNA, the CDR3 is TGTGCCAGCAGGGCTACAGGGTACAGGGGATCACCCCTCCACTTT. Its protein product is CASRATGYRGSPLHF.

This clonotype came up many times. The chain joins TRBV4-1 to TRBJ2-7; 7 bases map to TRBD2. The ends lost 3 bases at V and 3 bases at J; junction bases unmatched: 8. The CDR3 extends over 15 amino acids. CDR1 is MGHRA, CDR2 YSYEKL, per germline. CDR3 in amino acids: CASSHYRASGYEQYF. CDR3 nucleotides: TGCGCCAGCAGCCACTACCGAGCTAGCGGCTACGAGCAGTACTTC.

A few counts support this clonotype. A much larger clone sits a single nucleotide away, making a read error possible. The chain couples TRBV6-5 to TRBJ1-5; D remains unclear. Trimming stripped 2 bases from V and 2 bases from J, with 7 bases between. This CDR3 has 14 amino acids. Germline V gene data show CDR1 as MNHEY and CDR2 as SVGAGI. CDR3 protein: CASSYAEGNQPQHF. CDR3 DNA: TGTGCCAGCAGTTACGCGGAGGGCAATCAGCCCCAGCATTTT.

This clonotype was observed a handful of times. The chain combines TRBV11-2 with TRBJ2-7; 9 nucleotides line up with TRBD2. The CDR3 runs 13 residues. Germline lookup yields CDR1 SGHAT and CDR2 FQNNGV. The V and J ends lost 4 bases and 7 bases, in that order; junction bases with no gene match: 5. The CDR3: CASSWTSAGEQYF. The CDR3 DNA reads TGTGCCAGCAGCTGGACTAGCGCAGGGGAGCAGTACTTC. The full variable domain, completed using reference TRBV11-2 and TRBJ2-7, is EAGVAQSPRYKIIEKRQSVAFWCNPISGHATLYWYQQILGQGPKLLIQFQNNGVVDDSQLPKDRFSAERLKGVDSTLKIQPAKLEDSAVYLCASSWTSAGEQYFGPGTRLTVT.

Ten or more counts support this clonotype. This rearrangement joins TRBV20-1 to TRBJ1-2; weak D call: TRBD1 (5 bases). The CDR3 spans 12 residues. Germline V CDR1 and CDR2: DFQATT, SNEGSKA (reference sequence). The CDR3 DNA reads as TGCAGGGAGGGGACGGAGAACTATGGCTACACCTTC. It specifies CREGTENYGYTF.

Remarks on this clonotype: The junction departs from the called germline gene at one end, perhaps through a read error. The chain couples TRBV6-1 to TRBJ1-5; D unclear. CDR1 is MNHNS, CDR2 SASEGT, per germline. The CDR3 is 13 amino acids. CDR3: CATQFDGYQPQLF. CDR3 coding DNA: TGTGCCACCCAATTCGACGGCTATCAGCCCCAGCTTTTT.

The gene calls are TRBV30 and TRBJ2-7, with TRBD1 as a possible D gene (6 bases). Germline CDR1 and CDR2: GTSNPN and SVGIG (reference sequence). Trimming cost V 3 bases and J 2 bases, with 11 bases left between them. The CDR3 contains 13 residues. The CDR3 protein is CAWRIRGTYEQYF. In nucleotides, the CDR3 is TGTGCCTGGAGGATAAGGGGGACCTACGAGCAGTACTTC.

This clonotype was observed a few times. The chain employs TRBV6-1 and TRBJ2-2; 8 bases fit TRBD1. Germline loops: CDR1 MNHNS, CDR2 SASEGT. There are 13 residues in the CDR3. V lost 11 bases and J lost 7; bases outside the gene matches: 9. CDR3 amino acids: CAGETGGHGELFF. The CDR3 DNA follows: TGTGCCGGTGAAACAGGGGGTCACGGGGAGCTGTTTTTT.

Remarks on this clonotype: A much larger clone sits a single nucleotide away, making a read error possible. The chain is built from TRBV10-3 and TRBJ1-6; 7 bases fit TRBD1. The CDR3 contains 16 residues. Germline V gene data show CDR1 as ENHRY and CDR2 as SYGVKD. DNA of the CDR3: TGTGCCACCGACTCCGGGACAGAACGCTATAATTCACACCTCCACTTT. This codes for CATDSGTERYNSHLHF.

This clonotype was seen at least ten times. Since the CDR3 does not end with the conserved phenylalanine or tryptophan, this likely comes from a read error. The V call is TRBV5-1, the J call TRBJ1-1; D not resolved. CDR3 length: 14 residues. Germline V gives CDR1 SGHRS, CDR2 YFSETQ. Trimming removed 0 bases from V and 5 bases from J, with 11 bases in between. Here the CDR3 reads CASSLATWKTEAFS. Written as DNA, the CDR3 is TGCGCCAGCAGCTTGGCTACCTGGAAAACTGAAGCTTTCTCT.

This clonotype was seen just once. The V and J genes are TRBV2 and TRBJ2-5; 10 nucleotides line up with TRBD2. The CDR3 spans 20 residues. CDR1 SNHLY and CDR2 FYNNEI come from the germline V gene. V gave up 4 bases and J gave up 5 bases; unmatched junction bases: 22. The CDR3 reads CASSGTLGASGGYPTETQYF. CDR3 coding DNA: TGTGCCAGCAGTGGAACCCTAGGGGCTAGCGGGGGTTATCCCACGGAGACCCAGTACTTC.

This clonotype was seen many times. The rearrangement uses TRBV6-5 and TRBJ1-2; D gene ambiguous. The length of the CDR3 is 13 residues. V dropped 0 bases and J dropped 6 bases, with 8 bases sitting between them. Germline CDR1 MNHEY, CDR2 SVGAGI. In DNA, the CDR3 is TGTGCCAGCAGTTACTCAGTTATGGATGGCTACACCTTC. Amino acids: CASSYSVMDGYTF.

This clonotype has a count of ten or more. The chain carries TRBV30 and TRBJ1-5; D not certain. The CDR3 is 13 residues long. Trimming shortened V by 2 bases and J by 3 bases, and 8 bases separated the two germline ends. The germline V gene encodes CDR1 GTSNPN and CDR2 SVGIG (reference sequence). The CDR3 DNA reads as TGTGCCTGGAGTATTCAGGACAATCAGCCCCAGCATTTT. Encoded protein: CAWSIQDNQPQHF.

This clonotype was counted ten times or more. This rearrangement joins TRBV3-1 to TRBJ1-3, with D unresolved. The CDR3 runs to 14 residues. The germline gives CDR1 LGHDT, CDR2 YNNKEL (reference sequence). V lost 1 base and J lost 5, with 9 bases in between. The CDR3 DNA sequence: TGTGCCAGCAGCCAAGGAGGGCTTCGAAACACCATATATTTT. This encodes CASSQGGLRNTIYF.